The rows below give T cell receptor beta chains drawn from one sample of a study of cytomegalovirus exposure and HLA in healthy donors. The data were produced by immunoSEQ multiplex PCR, yet TCRdb's version contains in-frame clones alone and is incomplete. The data contain 100,000 to 150,000 clones, about 82% of them singletons. Sequenced material: PBMCs. Every receptor here comes from a man aged 25 to 40 in good health and CMV-seronegative. Each CDR3 is given with its conserved first and last residue. Each record gives: CDR3 length, J gene, V gene, CDR3 protein.

length: 15
J: TRBJ2-1
V: TRBV13
CDR3: CASSQDSASYNEQFF

length: 17
J: TRBJ1-2
V: TRBV28
CDR3: CASSEPGQGPSNYGYTF

length: 12
J: TRBJ2-3
V: TRBV9
CDR3: CASSPTRDTQYF

length: 14
J: TRBJ2-5
V: TRBV7-2
CDR3: CASQRELYQETQYF

length: 14
J: TRBJ2-1
V: TRBV6-4
CDR3: CASRLAGAYNEQFF

length: 13
J: TRBJ1-4
V: TRBV6-1
CDR3: CASSPNANEKLFF

length: 16
J: TRBJ1-4
V: TRBV4-2
CDR3: CASSHEGDRGEEKLFF

length: 16
J: TRBJ2-2
V: TRBV9
CDR3: CASSANRGRNTGELFF

length: 15
J: TRBJ2-5
V: TRBV30
CDR3: CAWSVNLAAGETQYF

length: 17
J: TRBJ2-1
V: TRBV4-2
CDR3: CASSPRLAGTQVGEQFF

length: 14
J: TRBJ1-1
V: TRBV5-1
CDR3: CASSPRGLNTEAFF

length: 13
J: TRBJ1-1
V: TRBV6-5
CDR3: CASSYSKGFEAFF

length: 14
J: TRBJ1-2
V: TRBV19
CDR3: CASSADTFFYGYTF

length: 13
J: TRBJ1-6
V: TRBV6-5
CDR3: CASRFTGSSPLHF

length: 17
J: TRBJ2-6
V: TRBV2
CDR3: CASSPGQGISGANVLTF

length: 11
J: TRBJ1-2
V: TRBV29-1
CDR3: CSVATAGGYTF

length: 15
J: TRBJ2-7
V: TRBV19
CDR3: CASSIEWRRGREQYF

length: 15
J: TRBJ1-2
V: TRBV18
CDR3: CASSPQARTNYGYTF

length: 16
J: TRBJ2-7
V: TRBV5-1
CDR3: CASSLWTPVASYEQYF

length: 13
J: TRBJ2-7
V: TRBV28
CDR3: CASRGLESYEQYF

length: 17
J: TRBJ2-5
V: TRBV29-1
CDR3: CSVDWGLAGLGQETQYF

length: 17
J: TRBJ2-1
V: TRBV10-1
CDR3: CASSEALAGFSYNEQFF

length: 16
J: TRBJ2-3
V: TRBV5-4
CDR3: CASSLAGQRSTDTQYF

length: 13
J: TRBJ1-2
V: TRBV19
CDR3: CASSIRDTYGYTF

length: 18
J: TRBJ1-1
V: TRBV9
CDR3: CASSVDLAAAGGNTEAFF

length: 17
J: TRBJ2-3
V: TRBV7-2
CDR3: CASTPRRGRALGDTQYF

length: 14
J: TRBJ1-2
V: TRBV5-6
CDR3: CASLRDRVNYGYTF

length: 9
J: TRBJ1-5
V: TRBV5-6
CDR3: CASTQSQHF